This TCR beta chain was recovered during a study of T cell responses to AZD1222 COVID-19 vaccine (dated by TCRdb to about 2021). At the level of the whole study: A total of 240 or so trial participants underwent TCR sequencing, of whom under 220 had received two doses of AZD1222 and some 25 had received two doses of the MenACWY control vaccine. Trial participants were enrolled by age into subgroups of 18-55, 56-69 and 70-plus years, and 148, 28 and 57 TCR-sequenced participants, respectively, were included in these subgroups.

A note on this clone: This receptor's antigen is unknown. Qualities for individual bases were not recorded, and no much larger clone is one base off.

CDR1 and CDR2 are drawn from the germline V gene: SGHTA, FQGTGA. The junction shows trimming of 3 bases on V and 5 bases on J, and the gene matches do not reach 5 bases of it. Its CDR3 holds 15 amino acids, cysteine through phenylalanine. The DNA shown is the 45-base CDR3, in frame from base 1. The CDR3 regions of human TCRbeta chains were subjected to immunosequencing. The original pipeline was this. Repertoire TCRs were matched against a reference library of SARS-CoV-2-specific TCRs generated with the MIRA antigen-specificity platform. Breadth meant the fraction of unique TCRs that were SARS-CoV-2-associated, whereas depth meant the fraction of total T cells that were SARS-CoV-2-associated. Each spike-specific TCR was assigned to its reactive spike region and to a CD4 or CD8 class using the MIRA data. Log10-transformed breadth and depth values were compared by one-way ANOVA with Sidak's multiple comparisons tests. TCRdb's version of the immuneACCESS table is confined to in-frame rearrangements and falls short of the full clone set. An unresolved V gene accounts for under half of the shortfall where checked; the remainder is of unknown origin. D and trimming come from the DNA, and the V and J calls and clone size come from that table. This sample is represented by tens of thousands of clones; approximately 90% of them were singletons. The top ten clones comprise about 5.4% of the sample.

Overall study results and their limits: Vaccine-associated CD4 TCRs spanned the whole spike protein, with dominant responses in regions 160-218 and 743-854. The 56-69-year group was small, and its depth increase did not reach significance, likely because of low power. Participants were mostly white British and included more females than males, and it was suggested by the authors that clonal diversity may have been underestimated. After two AZD1222 doses, both the breadth and the depth of spike-specific TCRs were significantly higher than at day 0 and than in MenACWY recipients. No day 14 peak-response samples were available, so repertoires were characterized only after the peak T cell response. Reportedly, close to half of the unique spike-specific TCRs recognized epitopes lying outside the regions that are mutated in the B.1.351 and B.1.1.7 variants. Conclusions about previously exposed vaccinees are limited, since just six AZD1222 recipients were seropositive for SARS-CoV-2 at baseline.

The time point label on this specimen signifies: about 28 days (+/-7) after the second vaccine dose. AZD1222 recipients whose second dose came at about 4 weeks and those whose second dose came at about 12 weeks were combined into one group, since spike-specific TCR depth and breadth did not differ between the two schedules. Vaccinee samples came from UK trials COV001 and COV002, including a single-blind randomized controlled phase 2/3 trial of AZD1222 (ChAdOx1 nCoV-19) in healthy adults. For TCRbeta chain sequencing, PBMC samples were collected from trial participants at day 0 and at day 28 after the second dose.

The receptor comes from an adult who received the AZD1222 COVID-19 vaccine. The specimen comprised peripheral blood, sampled 28 days after the second AZD1222 dose. The chain is made from TRBV7-3 and TRBJ2-5, with TRBD2 identical over 11 junction bases. CDR3 region: CASSLGGLAVETQYF. The nucleotide sequence reads as follows: TGTGCCAGCAGCTTGGGGGGACTAGCGGTTGAGACCCAGTACTTC.